Described below is a single T cell receptor (beta chain) sequence and its context. The sample belongs to a study of T cell changes during pregnancy in multiple sclerosis. V was pared by 4 bases and J by 5 bases, with 11 bases between. Germline lookup yields CDR1 PRHDT and CDR2 FYEKMQ (reference sequence). The CDR3 is 13 amino acids. Profiled with immunoSEQ multiplex PCR; TCRdb holds only in-frame clones, not every one. The sample includes around 71,000 clones, 90% to 95% seen only once; the top ten take about 1.2%. The sequences come from peripheral blood, collected in the third trimester of pregnancy. The gene calls are TRBV13 and TRBJ2-5; no reliable D call. This clonotype was sampled from a female donor with multiple sclerosis, enrolled in a pregnancy study. The CDR3 region has the DNA TGTGCCAGCAGCTCGACGGGTTGGGAGACCCAGTACTTC. Translated: CASSSTGWETQYF. The full variable domain, with the rest looked up from reference TRBV13 and TRBJ2-5, is AAGVIQSPRHLIKEKRETATLKCYPIPRHDTVYWYQQGPGQDPQFLISFYEKMQSDKGSIPDRFSAQQFSDYHSELNMSSLELGDSALYFCASSSTGWETQYFGPGTRLLVL.